The entry below gives a single TCR beta chain sequence along with its context. In the study's own analysis: A per-sample median of roughly 100,000 TCRs was observed, with a range of roughly 23,224 to 700,000. MiXCR, applied by TCRdb to the RACE reads, yields one record per CDR3 protein. The V and J calls come from TCRdb's annotation, not from the publication. The table lists 99,000 or so distinct CDR3 sequences, 30% to 35% of them singletons. The data originate from a study of human T cells and chemical hapten exposure. Unmatched junction bases numbered 5, after V lost 7 bases and J lost 7 bases. This CDR3 spans 13 amino acids. Germline CDR1 is SQVTM and CDR2 is ANQGSEA. Time point: patch test 3, about 24 weeks after DPC sensitization. Treatment denoted: therapeutic diphenylcyclopropenone sensitization with weekly scalp DPC.

The rearrangement joins TRBV29-1 to TRBJ2-2; 11 bases agree with TRBD2. Specimen: whole blood, collected in connection with sensitization to the hapten diphenylcyclopropenone (DPC). This receptor was identified in a man between 35 and 55 years old with alopecia areata. Some clones in this sample may be carry-over from other donors' samples. CDR3 DNA sequence: TGCAGCGCCGGACTAGCGGGCGGCGGGGAGCTGTTTTTT. Protein: CSAGLAGGGELFF.